The rows below give T cell receptor beta chains drawn from one sample of a study of cytomegalovirus exposure and HLA in healthy donors. This table comes from immunoSEQ multiplex PCR, and its TCRdb copy is limited to in-frame clones, with some not included. The table lists approximately 210,000 clones, around 79% of them singletons. Sequencing input: PBMCs. Receptors originate from a male donor in good health and CMV-seropositive. CDR3s include the opening cysteine and the closing phenylalanine or tryptophan. A D gene is named only where the DNA matches it firmly. Clone size is shown for a subset of rows, as once, few, many or a class of expanded clone.

D gene | J gene | clone size | V gene | CDR3 DNA | CDR3 protein
TRBD2 | TRBJ2-7 | few | TRBV9 | TGTGCCAGCAGCCGGACTCCGGGAGGCCCAACCTACGAGCAGTACTTC | CASSRTPGGPTYEQYF
TRBD1 | TRBJ1-1 | - | TRBV5-8 | TGTGCCAGCAGCTTGGGCCAGGGGGCCGCTGAAGCTTTCTTT | CASSLGQGAAEAFF
- | TRBJ2-3 | - | TRBV6-5 | TGTGCCAGCAGTGGGGACTGGAGTGGTATAGATACGCAGTATTTT | CASSGDWSGIDTQYF
TRBD1 | TRBJ2-1 | - | TRBV28 | TGTGCCAGCAGTACCCTTAAGGGACAGGGGATCTACAATGAGCAGTTCTTC | CASSTLKGQGIYNEQFF
TRBD1 | TRBJ1-2 | - | TRBV18 | TGTGCCAGCTCATACGGACAGGATTATGGCTACACCTTC | CASSYGQDYGYTF
TRBD2 | TRBJ2-7 | - | TRBV6-6 | TGTGCCAGCAGTCAGAGGGAGGGTGGGTACGAGCAGTACTTC | CASSQREGGYEQYF
TRBD2 | TRBJ2-3 | - | TRBV6-6 | TGTGCCAGCAGACCGAGCGGGAGCAGCACAGATACGCAGTATTTT | CASRPSGSSTDTQYF
TRBD2 | TRBJ2-3 | - | TRBV2 | TGTGCCAGCAGCCCGAGGCTGGGACTACTCACAGATACGCAGTATTTT | CASSPRLGLLTDTQYF
- | TRBJ1-6 | - | TRBV5-6 | TGTGCCAGCAGCGGCAACCGGGGGGAGAATTCACCCCTCCACTTT | CASSGNRGENSPLHF
- | TRBJ1-2 | - | TRBV9 | TGTGCCAGCTCAACTTACGGGGGGCAGAACTATGGCTACACCTTC | CASSTYGGQNYGYTF
TRBD2 | TRBJ2-5 | - | TRBV5-6 | TGTGCCAGCAGCTTAGGACTAGCGGGGGGGCAAGAGACCCAGTACTTC | CASSLGLAGGQETQYF
- | TRBJ2-7 | - | TRBV15 | TGTGCCACCAGCGGTACCGGGACAGCGGGCGGCGAGCAGTACTTC | CATSGTGTAGGEQYF
TRBD2 | TRBJ2-5 | - | TRBV28 | TGTGCCAGCAGTTCCCGCGGGAGAAAACAAGAGGCCCAGTACTTC | CASSSRGRKQEAQYF
- | TRBJ2-3 | - | TRBV7-2 | TGTGCCAGCAGCTTAATTCCTAGCAGATATAGGACAGATACGCAGTATTTT | CASSLIPSRYRTDTQYF
- | TRBJ2-2 | - | TRBV30 | TGTGGGCTTAGTAGACTTACTAACACCGGGGAGCTGTTTTTT | CGLSRLTNTGELFF
TRBD1 | TRBJ2-3 | - | TRBV18 | TGTGCCAGCTCCCCAGCACAGGGGGCGGAAGATACGCAGTATTTT | CASSPAQGAEDTQYF
- | TRBJ1-3 | - | TRBV6-5 | TGTGCCAGCAGCCGCGGACAGACTGGAAACACCATATATTTT | CASSRGQTGNTIYF
- | TRBJ1-6 | - | TRBV30 | TGTGCCTGGAGTGGGGACATCAGCTCACCCCTCCACTTT | CAWSGDISSPLHF
TRBD2 | TRBJ2-5 | - | TRBV27 | TGTGCCAGCAGTTCTTTGAGACTAGCGGGAGGAGAGACCCAGTACTTC | CASSSLRLAGGETQYF
TRBD1 | TRBJ1-6 | - | TRBV4-3 | TGCGCCAGCAGTCTCACAGGGGGGAATTCACCCCTCCACTTT | CASSLTGGNSPLHF
TRBD2 | TRBJ2-2 | - | TRBV13 | TGTGCCAGCAGCACCGGGACTAGCGGGGGAACCGGGGAGCTGTTTTTT | CASSTGTSGGTGELFF
- | TRBJ2-3 | - | TRBV15 | TGTGCCACCAGCCTCGGGGGGCCCAGCACAGATACGCAGTATTTT | CATSLGGPSTDTQYF
- | TRBJ1-4 | - | TRBV15 | TGTGCCACCAGCAGAGCAGGGTGGGATGAAAAACTGTTTTTT | CATSRAGWDEKLFF
- | TRBJ1-2 | - | TRBV5-1 | TGCGCCAGCAGCTTGGCCGGGATCGACTATGGCTACACCTTC | CASSLAGIDYGYTF
- | TRBJ1-1 | - | TRBV27 | TGTGCCAGCAGTTTATCCTTGGACACCAACACTGAAGCTTTCTTT | CASSLSLDTNTEAFF
- | TRBJ1-1 | - | TRBV5-1 | TGCGCCAGCAGCTTACTACAGGCCCCGAACACTGAAGCTTTCTTT | CASSLLQAPNTEAFF
TRBD1 | TRBJ1-5 | - | TRBV30 | TGTGCCCTAGAGACAGGGACAAGCAATCAGCCCCAGCATTTT | CALETGTSNQPQHF
TRBD1 | TRBJ2-7 | - | TRBV30 | TGTGCCTGGAGCACCGCCGGGACAGACCCTGTGGAGCAGTACTTC | CAWSTAGTDPVEQYF
TRBD1 | TRBJ1-1 | - | TRBV7-3 | TGTGCCAGCAGCTTATTGGGATTACAGGGGGGAACGGGGGCTTTCTTT | CASSLLGLQGGTGAFF
- | TRBJ2-7 | - | TRBV7-9 | TGTGCCAGCAGCTTAGCCGGGGCGGGGAGTGGGTACGAGCAGTACTTC | CASSLAGAGSGYEQYF
- | TRBJ1-2 | - | TRBV5-1 | TGCGCAACGACCCGGGACAATAGCGGGGGCTACACCTTC | CATTRDNSGGYTF
TRBD1 | TRBJ1-2 | - | TRBV28 | TGTGCCAGCCGTTTAGGGGGACAGGGGGCGGGTGGCTACACCTTC | CASRLGGQGAGGYTF
- | TRBJ2-3 | - | TRBV4-1 | TGCGCCAGCAGCCAAGCCTTCCAACGCGGCACAGATACGCAGTATTTT | CASSQAFQRGTDTQYF
TRBD1 | TRBJ1-3 | - | TRBV19 | TGTGCCAGTAGTCCTCGACAGGGAAGCTCTGGAAACACCATATATTTT | CASSPRQGSSGNTIYF
TRBD2 | TRBJ2-7 | - | TRBV6-5 | TGTGCCAGCAGTTACTCGACAAGCGGGAACTACTACGAGCAGTACTTC | CASSYSTSGNYYEQYF
TRBD2 | TRBJ2-3 | once | TRBV27 | TGTGCCAGCAGTTTTCTAGCGGGGGGGCTCACAGATACGCAGTATTTT | CASSFLAGGLTDTQYF
- | TRBJ2-7 | - | TRBV19 | TGTGCCAGTGCCGACACTCCCTACGAGCAGTACTTC | CASADTPYEQYF
TRBD1 | TRBJ1-1 | - | TRBV6-5 | TGTGCCAGCAGTCAAAACCAGGGGGTGTACACTGAAGCTTTCTTT | CASSQNQGVYTEAFF
- | TRBJ1-1 | - | TRBV7-9 | TGTGCCAGCAGCCCGAGAGGCGGGATTGAAGCTTTCTTT | CASSPRGGIEAFF
- | TRBJ1-3 | - | TRBV4-2 | TGTGCCAGCAGCCAGGTGCAGGGGAGCTCTGGAAACACCATATATTTT | CASSQVQGSSGNTIYF
TRBD2 | TRBJ2-1 | - | TRBV15 | TGTGCCACGGCTAGCGGGGCTAACAATGAGCAGTTCTTC | CATASGANNEQFF
- | TRBJ1-2 | - | TRBV29-1 | TGCAGCGCCCTTCGGAGCGGGGGCTACACCTTC | CSALRSGGYTF
TRBD1 | TRBJ2-1 | - | TRBV4-3 | TGCGCCAGCAGCCAAGACGGGGACAGGGGATACAATGAGCAGTTCTTC | CASSQDGDRGYNEQFF